This T cell receptor beta chain was sequenced for a study of vaccination effects on CD4 cells after COVID-19. Study findings and constraints: There were few convalescent patients in the study and no early post-infection timepoints.

Prior to sequencing, the ViraFEST assay stimulated PBMC with viral peptide pools, which expanded the antigen-specific CD4+ T cells. Subsequent to less than 13 days of culture, CD4+ T cells were isolated. Two-dose vaccination with either BNT162b2 or mRNA-1273 was given to the participants. Vaccine recipients had no previous SARS-CoV-2 infection; their nucleocapsid antibodies were negative. The authors exchanged half the medium for IL-2 medium on days 3 and 7. CDR3 length equals 16 residues. V dropped 0 bases and J dropped 1 base, with 12 bases sitting between them. Germline V gene data show CDR1 as LGHDT and CDR2 as YNNKEL (reference sequence). As to this clone: No antigen is known for it.

Sequenced by immunoSEQ multiplex PCR; TCRdb stores in-frame clones only, minus some. The sample includes 25,000 to 35,000 clones, over 55% of them seen just once. The genes are TRBV3-1 (or the pseudogene TRBV3-2) and TRBJ2-5; D is perhaps TRBD1 or TRBD2 (5 bases each). Sample: CD4+ T cells from PBMCs cultured with HCoV-NL63 spike peptides, taken after COVID-19 vaccination. The receptor comes from a human donor who received a COVID-19 vaccine. CDR3: CASSQDLGPRQETQYF. Written as DNA, the CDR3 is TGTGCCAGCAGCCAAGACTTGGGACCCCGCCAAGAGACCCAGTACTTC.